This T cell receptor (beta chain) was profiled in a study of T cell responses to AZD1222 COVID-19 vaccine. Study-level points and caveats: Unmutated variant regions are reportedly targeted by nearly half of spike-specific TCRs.

The germline V gene encodes CDR1 MNHNS and CDR2 SASEGT. Trimming cost V 2 bases and J 3 bases, with 13 bases left between them. The CDR3 extends over 16 amino acids. The assay was immunoSEQ multiplex PCR, and TCRdb's table has in-frame clones only and misses some. Here the sample spans 170,000 or so clones, 88% being singletons. This clone has more than one count but fewer than ten. No antigen is known for it. The chain has TRBV6-1 and TRBJ1-4, with D possibly TRBD1 on 5 matching bases. The sequence was collected from an adult who received the AZD1222 COVID-19 vaccine. The sequencing here drew on peripheral blood, taken 28 days after the second AZD1222 dose. CDR3 protein: CASSERGTYSNEKLFF. In nucleotides, the CDR3 is TGTGCCAGCAGTGAAAGGGGCACTTACTCTAATGAAAAACTGTTTTTT.